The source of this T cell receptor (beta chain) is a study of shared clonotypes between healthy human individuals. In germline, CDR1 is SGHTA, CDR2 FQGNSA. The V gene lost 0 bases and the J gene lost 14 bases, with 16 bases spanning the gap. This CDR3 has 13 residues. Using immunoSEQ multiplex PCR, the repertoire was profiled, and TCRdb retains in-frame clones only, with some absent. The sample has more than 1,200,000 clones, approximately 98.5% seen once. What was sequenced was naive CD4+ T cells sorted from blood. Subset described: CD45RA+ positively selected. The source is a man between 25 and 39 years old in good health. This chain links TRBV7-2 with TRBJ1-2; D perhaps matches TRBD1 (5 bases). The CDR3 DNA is TGTGCCAGCAGCTTAGCACGGCAGGGTTTTGGGACCTTC. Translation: CASSLARQGFGTF.